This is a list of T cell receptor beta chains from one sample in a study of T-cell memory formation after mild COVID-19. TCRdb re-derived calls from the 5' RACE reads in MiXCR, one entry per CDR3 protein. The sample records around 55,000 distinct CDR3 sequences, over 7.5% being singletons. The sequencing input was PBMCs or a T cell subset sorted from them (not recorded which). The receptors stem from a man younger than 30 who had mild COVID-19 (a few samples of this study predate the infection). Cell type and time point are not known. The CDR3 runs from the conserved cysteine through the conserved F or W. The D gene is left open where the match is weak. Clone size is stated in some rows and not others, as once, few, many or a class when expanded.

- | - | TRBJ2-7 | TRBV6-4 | TGTGCCAGCAGGATGCTATACGAGCAGTACTTC | CASRMLYEQYF
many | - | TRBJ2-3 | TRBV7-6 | TGTGCCAGCAGCTTAGCAGGGCCAGATACGCAGTATTTT | CASSLAGPDTQYF
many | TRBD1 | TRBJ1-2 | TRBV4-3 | TGCGCCAGCAGCCATACGGACAGGGGACGCAATGGCTACACCTTC | CASSHTDRGRNGYTF
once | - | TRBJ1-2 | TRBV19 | TGTGCCAGTAAAGGGCCCGACTACACCTTC | CASKGPDYTF
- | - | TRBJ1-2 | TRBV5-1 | TGCGCCAGCAGCTTGGATCGGACGTACCATGGCTACACCTTC | CASSLDRTYHGYTF
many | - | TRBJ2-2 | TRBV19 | TGTGCCAGTAGTGAAAGTAGGGCCGGGGAGCTGTTTTTT | CASSESRAGELFF
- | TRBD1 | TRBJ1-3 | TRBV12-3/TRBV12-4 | TGTGCCAGCAACAGGGGTGGAAACACCATATATTTT | CASNRGGNTIYF
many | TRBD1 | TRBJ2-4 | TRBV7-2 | TGTGCCAGCAGCTCCCGACAGGGGATCGACATTCAGTACTTC | CASSSRQGIDIQYF
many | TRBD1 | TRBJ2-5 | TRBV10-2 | TGCGCCAGCAGCGACAGGGACAGGGGAGGAGAGACCCAGTACTTC | CASSDRDRGGETQYF
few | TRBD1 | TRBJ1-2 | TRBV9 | TGTGCCAGCAGTGCAGACAGGGCGAACTATGGCTACACCTTC | CASSADRANYGYTF